These 16 T cell receptor beta chains were all obtained from the same sample, sequenced in a study of OX40 agonist ivuxolimab in advanced cancers. TCRdb keeps only in-frame clones here, not all; method: immunoSEQ multiplex PCR. The sample includes around 62,000 clones, 80% to 90% of them seen just once. This specimen was CD4+ or CD8+ T cells sorted from blood, taken in a trial of the OX40 agonist ivuxolimab. These TCRs come from an adult with an advanced solid tumor such as melanoma, head and neck, liver or kidney cancer.

The V gene is TRBV7-9, the J gene TRBJ2-1; D is possibly TRBD2 (6 bases). The CDR3 extends over 14 amino acids. CDR1 is SEHNR, CDR2 FQNEAQ, per germline (reference sequence). V was shortened by 3 bases and J by 7 bases, with 13 bases between the two germline ends. Here the CDR3 reads CASSLQDYYNEQFF. CDR3 DNA sequence: TGTGCCAGCAGCTTGCAGGACTACTATAATGAGCAGTTCTTC.

The chain couples TRBV7-8 to TRBJ1-3; TRBD1 aligns across 8 bases. This CDR3 region has 17 residues. The junction had 12 bases not matched to a gene; V was cut back by 5 bases and J by 3 bases. Germline V gene lookup returns CDR1 SGHVS and CDR2 FQNEAQ. The DNA of the CDR3 is TGTGCCAGCAGCCCCTTGGCCGGGACAGGTTTTGGAAACACCATATATTTT. It codes for CASSPLAGTGFGNTIYF.

This chain uses TRBV11-3 with TRBJ2-5; TRBD2 aligns across 9 bases. Trimming removed 5 bases from V and 3 bases from J; junction bases left unmatched: 7. The V gene's germline CDR1 is SGHNT and CDR2 YENEEA. This CDR3 region has 15 residues. CDR3 coding DNA: TGTGCCAGCAGCCCCCTAGCGGGGAGTGAAGAGACCCAGTACTTC. This gives the protein CASSPLAGSEETQYF.

The CDR3 DNA reads as TGTGCCAGCAGCTTAGGGAGCACAGATACGCAGTATTTT. It is translated as CASSLGSTDTQYF. The chain couples TRBV7-2 to TRBJ2-3; D remains unclear. Per germline, CDR1 SGHTA and CDR2 FQGNSA. V was pared by 1 base and J by 0 bases, with 2 bases between. This CDR3 region has 13 residues.

This chain links TRBV5-1 with TRBJ1-3, with D hard to call. The germline V and J ends were trimmed by 4 bases and 2 bases, with 7 bases remaining between them. The CDR3 has 13 residues. Germline CDR1 SGHRS, CDR2 YFSETQ. The chain's CDR3 is CASSRTAGNTIYF. Written as DNA, the CDR3 is TGCGCCAGCAGCAGGACGGCTGGAAACACCATATATTTT. The full variable domain, in which reference TRBV5-1 and TRBJ1-3 provide the parts outside the CDR3, is KAGVTQTPRYLIKTRGQQVTLSCSPISGHRSVSWYQQTPGQGLQFLFEYFSETQRNKGNFPGRFSGRQFSNSRSEMNVSTLELGDSALYLCASSRTAGNTIYFGEGSWLTVV.

This clone came up many times. This chain connects TRBV6-5 to TRBJ1-6; TRBD1 matches 8 bases. The CDR3 contains 14 residues. The V and J ends lost 2 bases and 7 bases, in that order; junction bases with no gene match: 1. In germline, CDR1 is MNHEY, CDR2 SVGAGI. The chain's CDR3 is CASSYRQGNSPLHF. The DNA for the CDR3 is TGTGCCAGCAGTTACAGACAGGGGAATTCACCCCTCCACTTT.

The V call is TRBV5-6, the J call TRBJ2-5; 8 nucleotides agree with TRBD2. J gave up 4 bases and V 4 bases, and 6 bases lay outside the gene matches. CDR3 length equals 14 residues. Germline V gene lookup returns CDR1 SGHDT and CDR2 YYEEEE. CDR3 amino acids: CASSGGTRLETQYF. In nucleotides, the CDR3 is TGTGCCAGCAGCGGCGGGACTAGACTAGAGACCCAGTACTTC. Full variable domain (remainder filled in from reference TRBV5-6 and TRBJ2-5): DAGVTQSPTHLIKTRGQQVTLRCSPKSGHDTVSWYQQALGQGPQFIFQYYEEEERQRGNFPDRFSGHQFPNYSSELNVNALLLGDSALYLCASSGGTRLETQYFGPGTRLLVL.

The chain recombines TRBV6-5 with TRBJ1-2; possible D gene TRBD1, 6 bases. The germline V gene encodes CDR1 MNHEY and CDR2 SVGAGI. V was pared by 1 base and J by 1 base, with 13 bases between. The CDR3 loop spans 16 amino acids. The CDR3 spells CASSYFQGQINYGYTF. The CDR3 DNA reads TGTGCCAGCAGTTACTTCCAGGGACAAATTAACTATGGCTACACCTTC.

This rearrangement joins TRBV19 to TRBJ1-5, with 11 bases matching TRBD1. CDR1 is LNHDA, CDR2 SQIVND, per germline (reference sequence). V lost 5 bases, J lost 5 bases, and 26 bases stayed unmatched. The CDR3 consists of 22 residues. The CDR3: CASSSRIRTSRDRGWFDQPQHF. The CDR3 nucleotides read TGTGCCAGTAGTTCACGTATACGGACGTCCCGGGACAGGGGGTGGTTTGATCAGCCCCAGCATTTT.

The table lists this clone with a count of one. The rearrangement joins TRBV7-9 to TRBJ2-5; D may be TRBD1 or TRBD2 (5 bases each). V was shortened by 4 bases and J by 8 bases, with 20 bases between the two germline ends. Germline V gene lookup returns CDR1 SEHNR and CDR2 FQNEAQ (reference sequence). The CDR3 totals 15 residues. CDR3 DNA: TGTGCCAGCAGCTCGTCCGAGGGAAGGGGAGACACCCAGTACTTC. This gives the protein CASSSSEGRGDTQYF.

The chain combines TRBV5-1 with TRBJ2-3; 10 nucleotides match TRBD1. The CDR3 has 15 amino acids. Trimming at V came to 0 bases and at J to 4 bases, leaving 2 bases not matched to a gene. Germline CDR1 reads SGHRS; CDR2 reads YFSETQ. The CDR3 region is CASSLGQGAADTQYF. CDR3 nucleotide sequence: TGCGCCAGCAGCTTGGGACAGGGGGCGGCAGATACGCAGTATTTT.

The CDR3 loop reads CASSDRQGLYGYTF. The CDR3 bases are TGTGCCAGCAGTGACCGACAGGGACTCTATGGCTACACCTTC. This chain connects TRBV27 to TRBJ1-2; 7 nucleotides agree with TRBD1. Looked up from germline, CDR1 is MNHEY and CDR2 is SMNVEV (reference sequence). The CDR3 loop spans 14 amino acids. The V gene end was trimmed by 5 bases and the J gene end by 4 bases; junction bases not matched to a gene: 7.

The chain links TRBV10-3 to TRBJ2-7; D uncertain. The CDR3 has 18 amino acids. Trimming removed 3 bases at V and 3 bases at J, with 24 bases between. Germline CDR1 reads ENHRY; CDR2 reads SYGVKD. CDR3 coding DNA: TGTGCCATCAGTGACCCTTCGCAGACCGAGACGGGCATCTACGAGCAGTACTTC. Its translation: CAISDPSQTETGIYEQYF.

The V call is TRBV4-2, the J call TRBJ2-2; 7 positions match TRBD2. From germline, CDR1 is LGHNA and CDR2 YNFKEQ. The V and J ends lost 4 bases and 5 bases, in that order; junction bases with no gene match: 10. The CDR3 sequence is 16 residues long. The CDR3 is CASSPIRGGGTGELFF. In DNA form, the CDR3 reads TGTGCCAGCAGCCCCATCCGTGGCGGGGGTACCGGGGAGCTGTTTTTT.

V and J are TRBV2 and TRBJ2-2; TRBD1 aligns across 7 bases. Germline V CDR1 and CDR2: SNHLY, FYNNEI. CDR3 size: 16 residues. V shed 6 bases and J 6 bases; nucleotides not matched to a gene: 13. The CDR3 loop is CASRPDRNTQPGELFF. Here the CDR3 DNA reads TGTGCCAGCAGACCGGACAGGAACACCCAACCCGGGGAGCTGTTTTTT.

The chain is built from TRBV7-9 and TRBJ2-3; 8 nucleotides align to TRBD2. The CDR3 covers 17 residues. The germline CDR1 and CDR2 sequences are SEHNR and FQNEAQ (reference sequence). The ends lost 5 bases at V and 4 bases at J; junction bases unmatched: 14. CDR3 loop: CASSRASGGAHSDTQYF. As DNA, the CDR3 is TGTGCCAGCAGCCGGGCCAGCGGGGGCGCACACTCAGATACGCAGTATTTT.